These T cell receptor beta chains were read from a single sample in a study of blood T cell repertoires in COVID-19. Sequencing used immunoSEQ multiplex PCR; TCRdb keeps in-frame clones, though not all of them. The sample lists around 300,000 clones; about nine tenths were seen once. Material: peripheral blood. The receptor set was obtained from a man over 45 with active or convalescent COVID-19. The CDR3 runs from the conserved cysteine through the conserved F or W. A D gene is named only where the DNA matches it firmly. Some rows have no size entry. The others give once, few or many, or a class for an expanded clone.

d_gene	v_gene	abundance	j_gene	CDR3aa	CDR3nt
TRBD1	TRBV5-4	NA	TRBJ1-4	CASSLTGGGNEKLFF	TGTGCCAGCAGCCTAACAGGGGGGGGTAATGAAAAACTGTTTTTT
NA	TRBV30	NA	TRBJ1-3	CAWNGGSEGNTIYF	TGTGCCTGGAACGGGGGATCCGAAGGAAACACCATATATTTT
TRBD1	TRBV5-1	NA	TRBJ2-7	CASSRNTGGSYEQYF	TGCGCCAGCTCGCGGAATACAGGGGGCTCCTACGAGCAGTACTTC
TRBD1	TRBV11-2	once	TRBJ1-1	CASSTRTGLYTEAFF	TGTGCCAGCAGCACGAGGACAGGGTTGTACACTGAAGCTTTCTTT
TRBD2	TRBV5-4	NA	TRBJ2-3	CASSGGGATDTQYF	TGTGCCAGCAGCGGCGGGGGGGCCACAGATACGCAGTATTTT
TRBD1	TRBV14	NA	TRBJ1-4	CASSPLTGGVLFF	TGTGCCAGCAGCCCCCTCACAGGGGGAGTACTGTTTTTT
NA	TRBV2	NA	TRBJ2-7	CASSEDRSSYEQYF	TGTGCCAGCAGTGAAGACAGGAGTTCCTACGAGCAGTACTTC
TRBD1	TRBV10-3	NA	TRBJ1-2	CAINTDRVYGYTF	TGTGCCATCAACACGGACAGGGTCTATGGCTACACCTTC
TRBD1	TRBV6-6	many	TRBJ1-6	CASSYPTGGLNSPLHF	TGTGCCAGCAGTTACCCAACAGGGGGCCTAAATTCACCCCTCCACTTT
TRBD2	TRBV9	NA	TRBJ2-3	CASSVGLSSRLAGNTDTQYF	TGTGCCAGCAGCGTAGGTCTGTCGAGCCGGCTAGCGGGGAACACAGATACGCAGTATTTT
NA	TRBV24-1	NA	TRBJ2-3	CATQGAGDTQYF	TGTGCCACCCAGGGCGCCGGAGATACGCAGTATTTT
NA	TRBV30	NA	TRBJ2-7	CAWSGPSSYEQYF	TGTGCCTGGAGTGGGCCCAGCTCCTACGAGCAGTACTTC
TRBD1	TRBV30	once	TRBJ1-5	CAWSTNRGARQPQHF	TGTGCCTGGAGTACGAACAGGGGAGCGAGGCAGCCCCAGCATTTT
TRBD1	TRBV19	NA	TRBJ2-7	CASSRTGGLSTYEQYF	TGTGCCAGTAGCCGGACAGGGGGCCTTTCAACCTACGAGCAGTACTTC
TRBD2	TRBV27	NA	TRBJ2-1	CASSPGASGSNEQFF	TGTGCCAGCAGTCCCGGTGCTAGCGGGAGTAATGAGCAGTTCTTC
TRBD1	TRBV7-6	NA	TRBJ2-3	CASSSQGVSTDTQYF	TGTGCCAGCAGCTCACAGGGGGTTAGCACAGATACGCAGTATTTT
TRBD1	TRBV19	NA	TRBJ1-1	CASSRQGDTEAFF	TGTGCCAGTAGTCGACAGGGAGACACTGAAGCTTTCTTT
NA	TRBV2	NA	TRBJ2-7	CASLAGSNYEQYF	TGTGCCAGCCTCGCCGGGAGTAACTACGAGCAGTACTTC